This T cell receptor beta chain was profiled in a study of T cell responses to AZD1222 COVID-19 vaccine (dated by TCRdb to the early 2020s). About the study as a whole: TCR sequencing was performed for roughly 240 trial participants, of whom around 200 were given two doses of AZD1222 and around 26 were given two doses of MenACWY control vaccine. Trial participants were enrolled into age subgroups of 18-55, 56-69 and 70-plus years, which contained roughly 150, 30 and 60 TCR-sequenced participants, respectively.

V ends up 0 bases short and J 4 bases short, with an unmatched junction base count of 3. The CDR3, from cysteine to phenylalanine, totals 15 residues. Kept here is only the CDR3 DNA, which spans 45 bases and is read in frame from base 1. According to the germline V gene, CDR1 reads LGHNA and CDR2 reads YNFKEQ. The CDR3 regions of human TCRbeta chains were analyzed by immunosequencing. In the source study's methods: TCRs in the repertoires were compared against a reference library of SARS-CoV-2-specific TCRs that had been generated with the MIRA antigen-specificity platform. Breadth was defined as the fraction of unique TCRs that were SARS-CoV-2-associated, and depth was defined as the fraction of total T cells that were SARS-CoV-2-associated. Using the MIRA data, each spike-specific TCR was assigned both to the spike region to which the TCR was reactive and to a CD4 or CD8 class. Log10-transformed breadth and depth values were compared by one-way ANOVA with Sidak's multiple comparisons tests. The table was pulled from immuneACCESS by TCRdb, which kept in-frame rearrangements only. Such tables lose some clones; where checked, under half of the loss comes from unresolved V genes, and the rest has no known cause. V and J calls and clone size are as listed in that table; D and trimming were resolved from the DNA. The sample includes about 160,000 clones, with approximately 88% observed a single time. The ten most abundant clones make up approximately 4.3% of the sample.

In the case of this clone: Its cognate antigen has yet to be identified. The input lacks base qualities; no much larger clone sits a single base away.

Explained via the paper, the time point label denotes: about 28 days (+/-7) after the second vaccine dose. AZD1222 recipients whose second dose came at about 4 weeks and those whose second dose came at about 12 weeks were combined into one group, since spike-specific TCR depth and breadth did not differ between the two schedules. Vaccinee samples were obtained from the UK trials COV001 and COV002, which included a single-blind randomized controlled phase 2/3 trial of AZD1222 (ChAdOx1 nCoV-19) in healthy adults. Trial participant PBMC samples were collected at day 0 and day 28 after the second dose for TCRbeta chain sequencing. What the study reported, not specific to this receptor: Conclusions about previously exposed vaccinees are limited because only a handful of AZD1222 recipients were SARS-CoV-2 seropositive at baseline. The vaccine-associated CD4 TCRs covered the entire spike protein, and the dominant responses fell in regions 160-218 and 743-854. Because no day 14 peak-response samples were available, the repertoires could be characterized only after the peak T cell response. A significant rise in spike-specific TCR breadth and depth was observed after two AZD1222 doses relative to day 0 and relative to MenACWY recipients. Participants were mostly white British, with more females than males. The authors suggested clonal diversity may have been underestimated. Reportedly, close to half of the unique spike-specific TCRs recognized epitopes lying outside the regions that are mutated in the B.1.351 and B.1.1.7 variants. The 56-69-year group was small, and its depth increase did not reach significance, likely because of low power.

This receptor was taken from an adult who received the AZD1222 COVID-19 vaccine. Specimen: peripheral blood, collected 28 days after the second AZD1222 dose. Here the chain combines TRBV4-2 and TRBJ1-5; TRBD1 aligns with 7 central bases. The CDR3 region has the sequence CASSQDRDRNQPQHF. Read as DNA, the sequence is TGTGCCAGCAGCCAAGATCGGGACAGAAATCAGCCCCAGCATTTT.